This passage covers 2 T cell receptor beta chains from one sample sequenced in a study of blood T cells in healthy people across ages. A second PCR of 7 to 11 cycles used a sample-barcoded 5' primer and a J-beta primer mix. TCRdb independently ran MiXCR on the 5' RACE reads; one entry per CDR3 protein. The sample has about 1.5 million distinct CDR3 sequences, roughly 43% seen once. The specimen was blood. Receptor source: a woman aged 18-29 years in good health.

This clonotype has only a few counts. CDR3 protein: CASSSARDTSGQFF. The CDR3, as DNA: TGTGCCAGCAGTTCAGCCCGGGACACATCTGGGCAGTTCTTC. This chain uses TRBV6-5 with TRBJ2-1; maybe TRBD1 (6 bases). The V and J ends lost 4 bases and 12 bases respectively, with 19 bases between them. Germline V gene data show CDR1 as MNHEY and CDR2 as SVGAGI. This CDR3 comprises 14 residues.

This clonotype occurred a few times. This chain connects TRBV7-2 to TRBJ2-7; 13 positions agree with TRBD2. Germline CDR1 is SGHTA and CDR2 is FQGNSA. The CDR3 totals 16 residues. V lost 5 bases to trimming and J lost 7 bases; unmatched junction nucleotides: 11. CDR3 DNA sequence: TGTGCCAGCAGCCCCCAGTTGGGACTAGCGGGATTTGAGCAGTACTTC. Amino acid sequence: CASSPQLGLAGFEQYF. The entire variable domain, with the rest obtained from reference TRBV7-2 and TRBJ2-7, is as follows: GAGVSQSPSNKVTEKGKDVELRCDPISGHTALYWYRQSLGQGLEFLIYFQGNSAPDKSGLPSDRFSAERTGGSVSTLTIQRTQQEDSAVYLCASSPQLGLAGFEQYFGPGTRLTVT.